The 26 T cell receptor beta chains reported below all come from one sample, sequenced in a study of radiation and T cells in renal cell carcinoma. The assay was immunoSEQ multiplex PCR, and TCRdb's table has in-frame clones only and misses some. The sample includes some 150,000 clones, 75% to 90% of them seen just once. The time point here: baseline pretreatment blood. Noted treatment: 15 Gy SBRT to primary tumor, nephrectomy 4 weeks later. Sequences were derived from blood, sampled from a patient whose treatment included radiotherapy and nephrectomy. All receptors come from a woman aged 45-65 years with renal cell carcinoma.

The CDR3 bases are TGTGCCAGCAGCGTAGCTTACGGCAAGGGGCAAGAGACCCAGTACTTC. It yields the protein CASSVAYGKGQETQYF. The V and J genes are TRBV9 and TRBJ2-5, with D perhaps TRBD1 (5 bases). Germline V gene sequence: CDR1 SGDLS, CDR2 YYNGEE. The CDR3 spans 16 residues. V shed 0 bases and J shed 2 bases, with 14 bases lying between them.

The chain carries TRBV25-1 and TRBJ2-2; D perhaps matches TRBD2 (6 bases). In germline, CDR1 is MGHDK, CDR2 SYGVNS. Trimming took 3 bases from V and 0 from J, leaving 17 bases between them. CDR3 length equals 18 residues. Here the CDR3 DNA reads TGTGCCAGCAGTGAGCTAAATAGCGGTACTTCGAACACCGGGGAGCTGTTTTTT. Translation gives CASSELNSGTSNTGELFF.

The chain joins TRBV5-1 to TRBJ2-7; tentatively, D is TRBD1 or TRBD2 (5 bases each). Trimming took off 4 bases at V and 4 bases at J, with 15 bases between the two ends. This CDR3 comprises 14 residues. Germline V lookup: CDR1 SGHRS, CDR2 YFSETQ. CDR3 protein: CASSPGAGSYEQYF. CDR3 nucleotide sequence: TGCGCCAGCAGCCCCGGGGCAGGGAGTTACGAGCAGTACTTC. The whole variable domain, remainder taken from reference TRBV5-1 and TRBJ2-7, is KAGVTQTPRYLIKTRGQQVTLSCSPISGHRSVSWYQQTPGQGLQFLFEYFSETQRNKGNFPGRFSGRQFSNSRSEMNVSTLELGDSALYLCASSPGAGSYEQYFGPGTRLTVT.

This clone appeared a single time. The chain uses TRBV28 and TRBJ1-2, with a tentative D call TRBD1 (6 bases). CDR1 is MDHEN and CDR2 is SYDVKM in the germline V gene. Trimming cost V 6 bases and J 2 bases, with 22 bases left between them. CDR3 length equals 17 residues. DNA of the CDR3: TGTGCCAGCAGCCTATTCGGGGACAACCGGTCCAACTATGGCTACACCTTC. This sequence encodes CASSLFGDNRSNYGYTF.

This chain's CDR3 is CASSSTGGPYGYTF. CDR3 coding DNA: TGTGCCAGCAGCTCGACGGGGGGGCCCTATGGCTACACCTTC. This chain links TRBV5-4 with TRBJ1-2; TRBD1 might be the D (6 bases). CDR1 SGHNT and CDR2 YYREEE come from the germline V gene (reference sequence). The CDR3 covers 14 residues. The V and J ends lost 3 bases and 4 bases respectively, with 13 bases between them.

The rearrangement joins TRBV28 to TRBJ2-3; TRBD2 might be the D (6 bases). The CDR3 loop spans 14 amino acids. Trimming took off 4 bases at V and 10 bases at J, with 18 bases between the two ends. The germline V gene has CDR1 MDHEN and CDR2 SYDVKM. CDR3 sequence reads: CASSWLNPGGAQYF. CDR3 in DNA: TGTGCCAGCAGTTGGCTCAATCCTGGCGGGGCGCAGTATTTT.

The gene calls are TRBV7-2 and TRBJ2-1; no clear D gene. The CDR3 has 12 residues. The V gene's germline CDR1 is SGHTA and CDR2 FQGNSA. Deletions cut 4 bases from V and 0 bases from J, with 1 base between. The CDR3 loop reads CASSYSYNEQFF. Here the CDR3 DNA reads TGTGCCAGCAGCTACTCCTACAATGAGCAGTTCTTC. The full variable domain, with the rest looked up from reference TRBV7-2 and TRBJ2-1, is GAGVSQSPSNKVTEKGKDVELRCDPISGHTALYWYRQSLGQGLEFLIYFQGNSAPDKSGLPSDRFSAERTGGSVSTLTIQRTQQEDSAVYLCASSYSYNEQFFGPGTRLTVL.

The chain joins TRBV28 to TRBJ1-2; unclear D gene. Germline V gives CDR1 MDHEN, CDR2 SYDVKM. The V and J ends lost 1 base and 4 bases respectively, with 10 bases between them. This CDR3 spans 14 amino acids. The CDR3 bases are TGTGCCAGCAGTTTATACACACAACTCTATGGCTACACCTTC. Residues: CASSLYTQLYGYTF.

The genes are TRBV28 and TRBJ2-3; possibly TRBD1 for D (5 bases). Germline assignment: CDR1 MDHEN and CDR2 SYDVKM. The CDR3 runs 16 residues. V shed 3 bases and J shed 2 bases, with 15 bases lying between them. CDR3 in amino acids: CASSLQGSSFTDTQYF. DNA for the CDR3: TGTGCCAGCAGTTTGCAGGGCAGCAGCTTCACAGATACGCAGTATTTT. Filled out from reference TRBV28 and TRBJ2-3, the complete variable domain reads DVKVTQSSRYLVKRTGEKVFLECVQDMDHENMFWYRQDPGLGLRLIYFSYDVKMKEKGDIPEGYSVSREKKERFSLILESASTNQTSMYLCASSLQGSSFTDTQYFGPGTRLTVL.

The chain couples TRBV6-6 to TRBJ2-7; D is undetermined. Per the germline V gene, CDR1 is MNHNY and CDR2 is SVGAGI (reference sequence). V dropped 10 bases and J dropped 4 bases, with 8 bases sitting between them. The CDR3 spans 10 residues. CDR3 DNA: TGTGCCACCGGGCGTTACGAGCAGTACTTC. Protein sequence: CATGRYEQYF.

The chain employs TRBV2 and TRBJ1-1; 9 bases agree with TRBD1. V lost 4 bases, J lost 4 bases, and 4 bases stayed unmatched. The CDR3 consists of 14 residues. Per the germline V gene, CDR1 is SNHLY and CDR2 is FYNNEI. The CDR3 region is CASSADRGGTEAFF. The CDR3 DNA reads as TGTGCCAGCAGTGCCGACAGGGGGGGCACTGAAGCTTTCTTT.

The rearrangement links TRBV7-9 to TRBJ2-7; tentatively, D is TRBD1 or TRBD2 (5 bases each). Germline lookup yields CDR1 SEHNR and CDR2 FQNEAQ (reference sequence). The ends were cut back, 2 bases at V and 5 bases at J, with 7 bases in the middle. The CDR3 contains 12 residues. The CDR3 is CASSLQGDEQYF. CDR3 coding DNA: TGTGCCAGCAGCTTACAGGGAGACGAGCAGTACTTC. Looking up the rest from reference TRBV7-9 and TRBJ2-7 gives the full variable domain: DTGVSQNPRHKITKRGQNVTFRCDPISEHNRLYWYRQTLGQGPEFLTYFQNEAQLEKSRLLSDRFSAERPKGSFSTLEIQRTEQGDSAMYLCASSLQGDEQYFGPGTRLTVT.

The sample holds many counts of this clone. The V and J genes are TRBV4-1 and TRBJ2-7, with D perhaps matching TRBD2 (5 bases). The CDR3 loop spans 16 amino acids. The V gene's germline CDR1 is MGHRA and CDR2 YSYEKL. The germline V and J ends were trimmed by 1 base and 0 bases, with 13 bases remaining between them. The CDR3 spells CASSQVSRAGSYEQYF. CDR3 sequence (DNA): TGCGCCAGCAGCCAAGTCTCGCGGGCGGGCTCCTACGAGCAGTACTTC.

The table lists this clone with a count of one. This chain connects TRBV30 to TRBJ1-2; TRBD1 matches 8 bases. The germline CDR1 and CDR2 sequences are GTSNPN and SVGIG (reference sequence). The length of the CDR3 is 14 residues. The ends lost 0 bases at V and 6 bases at J; junction bases unmatched: 6. CDR3 DNA: TGTGCCTGGAGTGTAGGGCACAGGGGGGATGGCTACACCTTC. Protein product: CAWSVGHRGDGYTF. The whole variable domain, remainder taken from reference TRBV30 and TRBJ1-2, is SQTIHQWPATLVQPVGSPLSLECTVEGTSNPNLYWYRQAAGRGLQLLFYSVGIGQISSEVPQNLSASRPQDRQFILSSKKLLLSDSGFYLCAWSVGHRGDGYTFGSGTRLTVV.

The chain joins TRBV7-6 to TRBJ1-2; the match to TRBD1 covers 8 bases. There are 14 residues in the CDR3. CDR1 is SGHVS and CDR2 is FNYEAQ in the germline V gene. J lost 6 bases, V lost 6 bases, and 9 bases had no gene match. The CDR3 region has the DNA TGTGCCAGCAGTCACGGACAGGGTGGGAATGGCTACACCTTC. Its protein is CASSHGQGGNGYTF. Supplemented by reference TRBV7-6 and TRBJ1-2, the full variable domain reads GAGVSQSPRYKVTKRGQDVALRCDPISGHVSLYWYRQALGQGPEFLTYFNYEAQQDKSGLPNDRFSAERPEGSISTLTIQRTEQRDSAMYRCASSHGQGGNGYTFGSGTRLTVV.

The chain's CDR3 is CASSRTFGNTIYF. In nucleotides, the CDR3 is TGTGCCAGCAGTCGGACATTTGGAAACACCATATATTTT. This chain uses TRBV6-5 with TRBJ1-3, with D possibly matching TRBD1 (5 bases). The germline V gene has CDR1 MNHEY and CDR2 SVGAGI. Trimming removed 5 bases from V and 3 bases from J, with 8 bases in between. The CDR3 is 13 amino acids.

This clone has a single count. This sequence joins TRBV28 and TRBJ1-2; the D gene is possibly TRBD1 (6 bases). Deletions cut 4 bases from V and 2 bases from J, with 8 bases between. Germline CDR1 and CDR2: MDHEN and SYDVKM. The CDR3 contains 13 residues. CDR3 in amino acids: CASSYRVNYGYTF. CDR3 nucleotides: TGTGCCAGCAGTTACAGGGTAAACTATGGCTACACCTTC.

V usage is TRBV5-1 and J usage is TRBJ2-2, with TRBD2 matching over 9 bases. The CDR3 sequence is 16 residues long. V dropped 9 bases and J dropped 7; count of bases not matched to a gene: 16. Looked up from germline, CDR1 is SGHRS and CDR2 is YFSETQ. CDR3 in amino acids: CATSLTVAGEGGELFF. For the CDR3, the DNA is TGCGCCACCTCACTGACGGTAGCGGGAGAGGGCGGGGAGCTGTTTTTT.

The chain uses TRBV5-1 and TRBJ2-4; 7 bases agree with TRBD2. The CDR3 is 14 residues long. V shed 4 bases, J shed 6 bases, and the junction held 7 bases outside the gene matches. Germline CDR1 and CDR2: SGHRS and YFSETQ. CDR3 amino acids: CASSPRGEGNIQYF. DNA of the CDR3: TGCGCCAGCAGCCCCCGTGGGGAGGGAAACATTCAGTACTTC. The entire variable domain, with the rest obtained from reference TRBV5-1 and TRBJ2-4, is as follows: KAGVTQTPRYLIKTRGQQVTLSCSPISGHRSVSWYQQTPGQGLQFLFEYFSETQRNKGNFPGRFSGRQFSNSRSEMNVSTLELGDSALYLCASSPRGEGNIQYFGAGTRLSVL.

This rearrangement joins TRBV5-5 to TRBJ2-1, with unresolved D. The CDR3 covers 10 residues. Looked up from germline, CDR1 is SGHKS and CDR2 is YYEKEE (reference sequence). Trimming cost V 4 bases and J 15 bases, with 11 bases left between them. This CDR3 is CASSPEAGFF. CDR3 nucleotide sequence: TGTGCCAGCAGCCCTGAGGCCGGGTTCTTC.

The chain joins TRBV5-1 to TRBJ2-1, with 9 positions matching TRBD1. Trimming at V came to 3 bases and at J to 1 base, leaving 5 bases not matched to a gene. Germline CDR1 reads SGHRS; CDR2 reads YFSETQ. The CDR3 runs 16 residues. CDR3 DNA sequence: TGCGCCAGCAGCTCCTCCGGGACAGGGTCCTACAATGAGCAGTTCTTC. Its translation: CASSSSGTGSYNEQFF.

The chain joins TRBV16 to TRBJ1-2, with TRBD1 matching over 7 bases. This CDR3 is built from 14 residues. The junction had 4 bases not matched to a gene; V was cut back by 0 bases and J by 6 bases. Germline V lookup: CDR1 KGHSY, CDR2 FQNENV. The CDR3 sequence: CASSQSSTGDGYTF. CDR3 nucleotide sequence: TGTGCCAGCAGCCAATCGAGCACAGGGGATGGCTACACCTTC. Based on the CDR3 plus reference TRBV16 and TRBJ1-2, the full variable domain is GEEVAQTPKHLVRGEGQKAKLYCAPIKGHSYVFWYQQVLKNEFKFLISFQNENVFDETGMPKERFSAKCLPNSPCSLEIQATKLEDSAVYFCASSQSSTGDGYTFGSGTRLTVV.

The rearrangement uses TRBV4-3 and TRBJ1-1; D possibly corresponds to TRBD1 (5 bases). This CDR3 contains 14 residues. Per germline, CDR1 LGHNA and CDR2 YSLEER. Trimming took 0 bases from V and 10 from J, leaving 15 bases between them. For the CDR3, the DNA is TGCGCCAGCAGCCAAGATTTAGAGGGGTTGGGAGCTTTCTTT. It translates to CASSQDLEGLGAFF.

The V call is TRBV20-1, the J call TRBJ2-5; no reliable D call. From germline, CDR1 is DFQATT and CDR2 SNEGSKA (reference sequence). The CDR3 runs 11 residues. V was pared by 4 bases and J by 2 bases, with 5 bases between. CDR3: CSATLQETQYF. CDR3 sequence (DNA): TGCAGTGCTACCCTACAAGAGACCCAGTACTTC.

This rearrangement joins TRBV19 to TRBJ1-5; 7 positions match TRBD1. V lost 3 bases to trimming and J lost 5 bases; unmatched junction nucleotides: 4. CDR1 is LNHDA, CDR2 SQIVND, per germline (reference sequence). This CDR3 contains 14 residues. CDR3 residues: CASSITGVDQPQHF. In DNA, the CDR3 is TGTGCCAGTAGTATTACAGGGGTGGATCAGCCCCAGCATTTT.

The chain joins TRBV5-1 to TRBJ1-3; 9 nucleotides match TRBD1. The trim removed 4 bases at V and 0 bases at J, leaving 8 bases unmatched. Germline values: CDR1 SGHRS, CDR2 YFSETQ. The CDR3 covers 17 residues. In DNA, the CDR3 is TGCGCCAGCAGCCCCCAGGGACAGGGCAACTCTGGAAACACCATATATTTT. Translation gives CASSPQGQGNSGNTIYF.